This record concerns one T cell receptor beta chain sequence. This clone occurred once. What antigen it recognizes has not been identified. Per-nucleotide qualities are absent, and no much larger clonotype sits a single base away. Donors were healthy HIV-negative adults with no recently reported acute infections or vaccinations. Every donor was a Caucasian adult residing in Nashville, Tennessee, USA. CD4+ T cells were enriched by magnetic negative selection, after which naive cells were positively selected on CD45RA and the negative fraction was taken as the memory subset. Blood was obtained by leukapheresis, after which PBMCs were separated by Ficoll-Histopaque density gradient centrifugation and cryopreserved in liquid nitrogen vapor phase. Purity and quantity of every magnetically sorted T cell population were checked by analytical flow cytometry. Genomic DNA was isolated from every sorted fraction and measured by UV absorbance on a Nanodrop 2000c.

The CDR3, cysteine through phenylalanine, is 16 amino acids long. The sequence is cut down to CDR3 DNA, 48 bases in frame from base 1. Here V drops 5 bases and J drops 6 bases, and the junction holds 12 bases not matched to any gene. CDR1 SGHTA and CDR2 FQGTGA were looked up in the germline V gene. Using the deep immunoSEQ assay, multiplex PCR amplified TCR CDR3 regions from genomic DNA. Extracted genomic DNA from each cell subset was distributed evenly across all wells of several immunoSEQ 96-well plates, and each plate was treated as a replicate. For sorted subsets, each replicate PCR was loaded with roughly 190 ng genomic DNA, equivalent to 30,000 or so T cell genomes. Purified libraries were quantified with a Qubit 3.0 fluorometer, sized on a Bioanalyzer 2100, and re-quantified with the KAPA Library Quantification kit. Every immunoSEQ 96-well plate was sequenced on a dedicated single-read 150-cycle Illumina NextSeq 550 flow cell. Concerning the study's data processing: Because only junctional sequences without quality scores were contained in the immunoSEQ output, filtering matching that applied to full-length reads could not be performed. To assign V/J genes and CDR3, sequences were annotated against IMGT germline references using PyIR, a Python wrapper for IgBLAST v1.9. Reads were filtered out if the reads had weak V/J assignments (E-value above 1e-6), no CDR3, stop codons, out-of-frame junctions, or ambiguous translated residues. V3J clonotypes were defined as sequences sharing an identical inferred V gene, J gene, and CDR3 amino acid sequence. The percentage overlap between two repertoires was calculated by dividing the number of shared unique clonotypes by the size of the smaller repertoire. Repertoire richness was assessed with RTK rarefaction, the Chao1 estimator, and Recon v2.1 estimates of unobserved clonotypes. Generation probabilities for all TCRbeta clonotypes obtained by the gDNA method from a handful of donors were computed using OLGA. Imported from immuneACCESS, the table was reduced by TCRdb to in-frame sequences with V and J called. These copies leave out some clones; in studies compared against another copy, an unresolved V gene accounts for under half, and the cause of the remainder is not known. Clone size and V and J calls were adopted from that table, with D and trimming inferred from the DNA. Within this sample are about 2.3 million clones, with around 92% of them counted one time only. 0.3% to 0.45% of the sample is held by the ten biggest clonotypes.

These data originate in a study of shared clonotypes between healthy human individuals (dated by TCRdb to about 2020). With regard to the full study: The cohort comprised two women and a few men aged 18 to 49 years. For each donor, CD4 naive and CD4 memory were each run on three plates, CD8 naive on two plates, and CD8 memory on one plate. The study deeply sequenced blood TCR repertoires of five healthy adults to estimate repertoire size and the extent of clonotype sharing between individuals. Libraries were prepared and TCR repertoires were sequenced by different laboratories using diverse techniques, in order to increase sequencing depth and limit assay-specific biases. Each donor's leukapheresis produced roughly between about 0.9 and 9.5 billion PBMCs. Beyond this particular receptor, the publication reports: Because the study included a small number of donors, the genetic and exposure-history diversity represented was limited. Naive subsets generally had larger estimated clonotype richness than memory subsets did. Higher generation probabilities were observed for clonotypes shared by all four sorted-subset donors than for non-shared clonotypes. Sampling was restricted to blood, and TCR repertoires in tissue are likely to differ from TCR repertoires in blood. Based on pairwise subsampling, the degree of clonotype sharing among donors was expected to be affected by sequencing depth. Even with the large sequencing depth, rarefaction of the sorted-subset datasets indicated that sequencing was incomplete. Across a handful of donors, approximately 4.9% of naive CD4, 3% to 3.5% of naive CD8, around 2.5% of memory CD4, and approximately 0.42% of memory CD8 clonotypes were shared.

Sequenced input: naive CD4+ T cells from PBMCs. Interpreted using the paper, the cell subset or site label stands for: CD45RA+ positively selected. The rearrangement combines TRBV7-3 with TRBJ1-2, and 10 bases in between align with TRBD1. This sequence originates from a man between 18 and 35 years old in good health. Some clones in this sample may be carry-over from other donors' samples. The DNA reads as follows: TGTGCCAGCAGCGTCCTCCCGGGACAGGGGAGCCATGGCTACACCTTC. This sequence encodes CASSVLPGQGSHGYTF.